This T cell receptor (beta chain) was obtained from a study of cytomegalovirus exposure and HLA in healthy donors. The PCR was carried out with 60 Vbeta primers and 13 Jbeta primers. Method: immunoSEQ multiplex PCR; TCRdb's copy keeps in-frame clones and lacks some. This sample has roughly 170,000 clones, with 77% found just once. The CDR3 contains 15 residues. Germline V gene data show CDR1 as SNHLY and CDR2 as FYNNEI. The V gene lost 8 bases and the J gene lost 0 bases, with 14 bases spanning the gap. Whole-study results and caveats: Later analysis demonstrated an association between a missense DCLRE1C variant and TCR beta V- and J-gene trimming. Highest at DRB1 and lowest at HLA-C, TCR association rates differed among HLA loci in a later analysis.

In the case of this clone: Its antigen is as yet unknown.

The chain joins TRBV2 to TRBJ1-5, with a possible D match to TRBD1 (5 bases). This receptor was identified in a woman in her twenties or thirties in good health and CMV-seronegative. Source material: PBMCs. The CDR3 loop is CASLTDGGSNQPQHF. CDR3 nucleotides: TGTGCCAGCTTGACAGACGGGGGTAGCAATCAGCCCCAGCATTTT.